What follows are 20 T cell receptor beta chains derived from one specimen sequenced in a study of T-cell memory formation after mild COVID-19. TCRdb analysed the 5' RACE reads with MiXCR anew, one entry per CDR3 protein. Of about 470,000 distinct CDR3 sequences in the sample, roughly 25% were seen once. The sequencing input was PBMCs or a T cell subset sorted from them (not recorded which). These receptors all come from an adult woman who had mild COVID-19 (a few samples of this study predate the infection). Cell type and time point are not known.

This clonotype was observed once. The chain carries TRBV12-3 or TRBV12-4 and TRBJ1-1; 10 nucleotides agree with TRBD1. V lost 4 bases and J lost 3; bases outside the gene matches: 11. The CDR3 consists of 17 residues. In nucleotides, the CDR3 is TGTGCCAGCAGTTCTATATGGGGGGACAGGGGTTACACTGAAGCTTTCTTT. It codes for CASSSIWGDRGYTEAFF.

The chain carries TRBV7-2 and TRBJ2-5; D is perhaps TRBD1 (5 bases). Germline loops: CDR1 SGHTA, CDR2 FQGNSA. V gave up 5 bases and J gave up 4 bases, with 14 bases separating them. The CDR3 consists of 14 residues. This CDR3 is CASSQRGLRETQYF. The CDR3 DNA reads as TGTGCCAGCAGCCAAAGGGGATTGCGAGAGACCCAGTACTTC.

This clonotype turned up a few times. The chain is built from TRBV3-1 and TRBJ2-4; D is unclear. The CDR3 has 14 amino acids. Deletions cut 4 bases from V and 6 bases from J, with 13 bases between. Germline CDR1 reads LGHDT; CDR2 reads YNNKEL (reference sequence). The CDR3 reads CASSPPGMSNIQYF. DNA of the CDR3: TGTGCCAGCAGCCCCCCAGGAATGTCAAACATTCAGTACTTC.

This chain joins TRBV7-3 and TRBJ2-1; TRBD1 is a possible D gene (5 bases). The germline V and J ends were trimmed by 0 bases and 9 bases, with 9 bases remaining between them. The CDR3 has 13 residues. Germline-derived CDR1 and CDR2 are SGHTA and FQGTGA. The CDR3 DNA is TGTGCCAGCAGCTTAACCAGGGTGGGTGAGCAGTTCTTC. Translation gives CASSLTRVGEQFF.

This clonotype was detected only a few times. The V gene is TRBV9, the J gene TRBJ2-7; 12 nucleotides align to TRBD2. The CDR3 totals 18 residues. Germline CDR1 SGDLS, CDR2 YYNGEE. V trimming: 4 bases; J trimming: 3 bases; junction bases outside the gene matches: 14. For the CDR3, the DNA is TGTGCCAGCAGCCCGAACCCTCCCAGACTAGCGGGGGACTACGAGCAGTACTTC. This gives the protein CASSPNPPRLAGDYEQYF.

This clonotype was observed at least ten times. The CDR3 spells CASSPSGGGYNEQFF. CDR3 nucleotide sequence: TGCGCCAGCAGCCCTAGCGGGGGCGGCTACAATGAGCAGTTCTTC. The chain links TRBV4-1 to TRBJ2-1; the match to TRBD2 covers 10 bases. CDR1 is MGHRA, CDR2 YSYEKL, per germline. V dropped 4 bases and J dropped 3; count of bases not matched to a gene: 3. The length of the CDR3 is 15 residues.

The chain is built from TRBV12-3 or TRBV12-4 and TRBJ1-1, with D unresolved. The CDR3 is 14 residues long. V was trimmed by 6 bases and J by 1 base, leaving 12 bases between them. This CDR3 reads CASSRRVQNTEAFF. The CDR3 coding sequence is TGTGCCAGCAGCCGCCGTGTACAGAACACTGAAGCTTTCTTT.

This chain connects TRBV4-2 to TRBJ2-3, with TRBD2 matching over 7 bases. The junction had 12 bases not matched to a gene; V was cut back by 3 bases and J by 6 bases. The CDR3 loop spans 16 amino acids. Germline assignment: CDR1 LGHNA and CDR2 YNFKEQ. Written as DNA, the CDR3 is TGTGCCAGCAGCCATACGACTAGCAGCGCACCGGATACGCAGTATTTT. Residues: CASSHTTSSAPDTQYF.

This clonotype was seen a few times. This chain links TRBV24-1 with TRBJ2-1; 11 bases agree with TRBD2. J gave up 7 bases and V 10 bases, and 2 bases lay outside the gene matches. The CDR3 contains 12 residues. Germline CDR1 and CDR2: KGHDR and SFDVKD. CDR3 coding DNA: TGTGCCACTAGCGGGAGGGCGAATGAGCAGTTCTTC. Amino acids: CATSGRANEQFF.

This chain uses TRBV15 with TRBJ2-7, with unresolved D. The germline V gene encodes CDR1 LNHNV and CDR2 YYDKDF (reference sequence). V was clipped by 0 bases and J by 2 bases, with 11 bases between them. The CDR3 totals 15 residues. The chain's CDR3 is CATSRDLGRTYEQYF. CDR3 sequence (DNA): TGTGCCACCAGCAGAGATCTAGGCAGAACCTACGAGCAGTACTTC.

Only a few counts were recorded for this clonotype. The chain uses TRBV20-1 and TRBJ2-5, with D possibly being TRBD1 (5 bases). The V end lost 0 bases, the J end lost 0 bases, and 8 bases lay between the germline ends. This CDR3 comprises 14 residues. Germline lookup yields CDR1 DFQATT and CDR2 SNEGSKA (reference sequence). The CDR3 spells CSARERQNQETQYF. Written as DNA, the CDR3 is TGCAGTGCTAGAGAACGACAGAACCAAGAGACCCAGTACTTC.

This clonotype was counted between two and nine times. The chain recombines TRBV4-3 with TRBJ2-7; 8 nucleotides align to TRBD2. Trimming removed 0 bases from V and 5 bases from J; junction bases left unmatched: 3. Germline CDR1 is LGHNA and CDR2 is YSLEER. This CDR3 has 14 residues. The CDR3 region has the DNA TGCGCCAGCAGCCAAGACGGGAGGGACAACGAGCAGTACTTC. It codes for CASSQDGRDNEQYF.

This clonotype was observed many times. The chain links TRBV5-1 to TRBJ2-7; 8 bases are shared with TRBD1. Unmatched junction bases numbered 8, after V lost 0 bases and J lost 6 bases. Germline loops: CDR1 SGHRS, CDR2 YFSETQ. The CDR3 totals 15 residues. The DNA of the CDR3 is TGCGCCAGCAGCTTGGACTATGGACAGGGAGGCGAGCAGTACTTC. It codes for CASSLDYGQGGEQYF.

In DNA, the CDR3 is TGTGCCAGCAGTCAACAGGGGGCCAGCAATCAGCCCCAGCATTTT. It specifies CASSQQGASNQPQHF. The genes are TRBV6-6 and TRBJ1-5; 9 nucleotides align to TRBD1. CDR3 size: 15 residues. From germline, CDR1 is MNHNY and CDR2 SVGAGI (reference sequence). J lost 1 base, V lost 5 bases, and 3 bases had no gene match.

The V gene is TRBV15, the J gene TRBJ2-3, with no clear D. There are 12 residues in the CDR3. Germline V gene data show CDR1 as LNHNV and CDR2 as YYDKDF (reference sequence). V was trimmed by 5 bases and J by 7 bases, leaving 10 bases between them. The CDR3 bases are TGTGCCACCAGCCAAAGGGATAATACGCAGTATTTT. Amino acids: CATSQRDNTQYF.

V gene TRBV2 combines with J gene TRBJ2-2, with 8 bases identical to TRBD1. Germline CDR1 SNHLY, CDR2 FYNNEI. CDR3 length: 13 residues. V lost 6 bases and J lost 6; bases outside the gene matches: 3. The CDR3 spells CASRGQGAGELFF. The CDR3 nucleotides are TGTGCCAGCAGAGGACAGGGAGCCGGGGAGCTGTTTTTT.

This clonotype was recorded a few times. In DNA, the CDR3 is TGTGCCAGCAGCTACCGGGCCCCTAGCGGGAGTAGAACCTACAATGAGCAGTTCTTC. Translating it yields CASSYRAPSGSRTYNEQFF. The gene calls are TRBV6-5 and TRBJ2-1, with 10 positions matching TRBD2. CDR3 length equals 19 residues. The germline V gene encodes CDR1 MNHEY and CDR2 SVGAGI. After removal of 6 bases from V and 2 bases from J, the junction contained 16 bases not matched to a gene.

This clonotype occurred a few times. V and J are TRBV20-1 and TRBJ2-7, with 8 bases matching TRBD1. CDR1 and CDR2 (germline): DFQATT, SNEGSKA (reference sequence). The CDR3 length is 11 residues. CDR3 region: CSAGTGYEQYF. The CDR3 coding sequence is TGCAGCGCCGGGACAGGCTACGAGCAGTACTTC.

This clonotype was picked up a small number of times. The CDR3 loop is CASSSASVSSYNEQFF. CDR3 bases: TGTGCCAGCAGTTCAGCTAGCGTAAGCTCCTACAATGAGCAGTTCTTC. The chain employs TRBV6-2 or TRBV6-3 and TRBJ2-1, with a weak D call TRBD2 (6 bases). Germline V CDR1 and CDR2: MNHEY, SVGEGT. This CDR3 contains 16 residues. Trimming took 4 bases from V and 0 from J, leaving 13 bases between them.

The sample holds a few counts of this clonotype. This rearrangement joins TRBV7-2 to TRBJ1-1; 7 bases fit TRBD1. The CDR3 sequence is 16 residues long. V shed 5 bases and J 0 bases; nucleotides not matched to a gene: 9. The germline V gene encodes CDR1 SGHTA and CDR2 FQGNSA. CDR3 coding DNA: TGTGCCAGCAGCCCCAGGGGGGGTTCGATGAACACTGAAGCTTTCTTT. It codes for CASSPRGGSMNTEAFF.